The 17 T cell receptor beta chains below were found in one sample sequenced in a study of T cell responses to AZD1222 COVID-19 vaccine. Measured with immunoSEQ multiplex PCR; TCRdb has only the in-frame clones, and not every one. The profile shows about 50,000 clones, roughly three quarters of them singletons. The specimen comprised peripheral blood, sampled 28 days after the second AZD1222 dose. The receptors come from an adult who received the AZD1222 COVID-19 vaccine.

In nucleotides, the CDR3 is TGTGCCAGCAGTTACGGAGCGGGAGGAGCCACAGATACGCAGTATTTT. The encoded protein is CASSYGAGGATDTQYF. The rearrangement links TRBV6-5 to TRBJ2-3; TRBD2 matches 9 bases. With 2 bases clipped from V and 2 bases from J, the junction kept 5 bases outside the gene matches. Per germline, CDR1 MNHEY and CDR2 SVGAGI. This CDR3 region has 16 residues.

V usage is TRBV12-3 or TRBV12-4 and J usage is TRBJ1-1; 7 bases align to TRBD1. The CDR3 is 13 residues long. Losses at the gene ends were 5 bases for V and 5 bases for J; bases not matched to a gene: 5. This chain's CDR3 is CASSRQGKTEAFF. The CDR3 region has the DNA TGTGCCAGCAGTCGACAGGGAAAAACTGAAGCTTTCTTT.

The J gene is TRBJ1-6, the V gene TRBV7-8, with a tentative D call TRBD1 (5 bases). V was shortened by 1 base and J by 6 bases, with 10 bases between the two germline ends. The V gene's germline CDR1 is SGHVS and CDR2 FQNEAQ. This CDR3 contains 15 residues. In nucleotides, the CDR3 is TGTGCCAGCAGCTTAGGCAGGGCGGTTAATTCACCCCTCCACTTT. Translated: CASSLGRAVNSPLHF.

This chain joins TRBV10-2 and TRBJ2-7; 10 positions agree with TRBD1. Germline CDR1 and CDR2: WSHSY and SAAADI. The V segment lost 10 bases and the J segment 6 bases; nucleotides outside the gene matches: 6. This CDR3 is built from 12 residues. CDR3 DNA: TGCGCCACCCTGGGACAGGGGAGCGAGCAGTACGTC. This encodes CATLGQGSEQYV.

CDR3 amino acids: CASSYSPPSGGIQYF. The CDR3 nucleotides are TGTGCCAGCAGTTACTCACCCCCGTCGGGCGGCATCCAGTACTTC. The chain uses TRBV6-5 and TRBJ2-5; no reliable D call. Per the germline V gene, CDR1 is MNHEY and CDR2 is SVGAGI. This CDR3 is 15 amino acids long. Between the trimmed V and J ends, which lost 0 bases and 10 bases, there was a span of 18 bases.

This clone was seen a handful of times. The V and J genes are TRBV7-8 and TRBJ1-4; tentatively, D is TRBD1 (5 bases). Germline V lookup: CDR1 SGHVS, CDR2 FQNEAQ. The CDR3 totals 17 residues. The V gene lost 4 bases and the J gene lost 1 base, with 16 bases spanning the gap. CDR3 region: CASSSLPGVLTNEKLFF. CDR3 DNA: TGTGCCAGCAGCTCCCTGCCGGGGGTTCTAACTAATGAAAAACTGTTTTTT.

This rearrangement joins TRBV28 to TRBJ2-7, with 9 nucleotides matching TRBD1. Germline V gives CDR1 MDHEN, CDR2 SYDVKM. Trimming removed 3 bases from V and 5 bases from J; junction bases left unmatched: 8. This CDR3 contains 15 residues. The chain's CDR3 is CASSFFGTGTDEQYV. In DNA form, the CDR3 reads TGTGCCAGCAGTTTCTTTGGGACAGGGACAGACGAGCAGTACGTC.

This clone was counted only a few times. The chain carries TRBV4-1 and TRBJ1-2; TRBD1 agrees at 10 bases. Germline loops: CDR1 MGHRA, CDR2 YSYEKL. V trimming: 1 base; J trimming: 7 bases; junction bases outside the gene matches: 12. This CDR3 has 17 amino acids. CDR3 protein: CASSQGLPSTGGGGYTF. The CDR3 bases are TGCGCCAGCAGCCAAGGCCTACCTTCGACAGGGGGCGGTGGCTACACCTTC.

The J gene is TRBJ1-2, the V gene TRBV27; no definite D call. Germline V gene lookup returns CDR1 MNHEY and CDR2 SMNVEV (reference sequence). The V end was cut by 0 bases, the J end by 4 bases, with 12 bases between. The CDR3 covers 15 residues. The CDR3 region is CASSLSRLEAYGYTF. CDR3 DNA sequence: TGTGCCAGCAGTTTATCTCGGCTAGAAGCCTATGGCTACACCTTC.

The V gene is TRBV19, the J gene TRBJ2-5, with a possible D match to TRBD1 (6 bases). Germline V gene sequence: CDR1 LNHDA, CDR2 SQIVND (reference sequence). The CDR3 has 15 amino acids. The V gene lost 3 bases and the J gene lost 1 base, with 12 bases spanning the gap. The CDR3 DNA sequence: TGTGCCAGTAGTATTCAGGGGAGCTTCCAAGAGACCCAGTACTTC. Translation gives CASSIQGSFQETQYF.

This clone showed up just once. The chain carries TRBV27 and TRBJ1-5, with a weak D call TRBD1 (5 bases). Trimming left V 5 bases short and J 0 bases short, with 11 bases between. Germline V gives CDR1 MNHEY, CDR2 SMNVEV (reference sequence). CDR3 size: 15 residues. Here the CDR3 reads CASSTDSFSNQPQHF. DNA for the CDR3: TGTGCCAGCAGTACCGACAGTTTTAGCAATCAGCCCCAGCATTTT.

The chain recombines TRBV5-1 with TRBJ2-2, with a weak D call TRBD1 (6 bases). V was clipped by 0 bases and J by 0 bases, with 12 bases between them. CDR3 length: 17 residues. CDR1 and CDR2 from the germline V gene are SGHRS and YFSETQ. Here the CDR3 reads CASSLATGTTNTGELFF. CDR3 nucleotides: TGCGCCAGCAGCTTGGCAACGGGGACAACGAACACCGGGGAGCTGTTTTTT.

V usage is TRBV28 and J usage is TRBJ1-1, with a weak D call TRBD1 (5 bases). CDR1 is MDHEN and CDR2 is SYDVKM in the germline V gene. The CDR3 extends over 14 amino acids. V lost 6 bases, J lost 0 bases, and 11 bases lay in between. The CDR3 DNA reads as TGTGCCAGCAGCCGACAGCACATGAACACTGAAGCTTTCTTT. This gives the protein CASSRQHMNTEAFF.

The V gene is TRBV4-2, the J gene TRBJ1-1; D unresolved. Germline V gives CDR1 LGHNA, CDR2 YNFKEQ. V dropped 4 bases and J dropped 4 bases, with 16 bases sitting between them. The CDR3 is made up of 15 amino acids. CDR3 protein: CASSRPGSGGTEAFF. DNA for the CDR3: TGTGCCAGCAGCCGCCCCGGAAGTGGAGGCACTGAAGCTTTCTTT.

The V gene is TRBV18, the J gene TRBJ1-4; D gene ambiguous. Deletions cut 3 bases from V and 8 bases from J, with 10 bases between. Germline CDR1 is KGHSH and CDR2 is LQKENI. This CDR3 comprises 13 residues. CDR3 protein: CASSPREGEKLFF. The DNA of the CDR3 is TGTGCCAGCTCACCGCGAGAAGGGGAAAAACTGTTTTTT.

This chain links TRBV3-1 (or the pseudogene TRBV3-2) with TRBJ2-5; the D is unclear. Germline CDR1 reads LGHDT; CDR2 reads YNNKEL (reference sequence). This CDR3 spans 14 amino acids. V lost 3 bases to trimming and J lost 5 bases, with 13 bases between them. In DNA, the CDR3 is TGTGCCAGCAGCCAGGGCCCGCGGTTGGAGACCCAGTACTTC. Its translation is CASSQGPRLETQYF.

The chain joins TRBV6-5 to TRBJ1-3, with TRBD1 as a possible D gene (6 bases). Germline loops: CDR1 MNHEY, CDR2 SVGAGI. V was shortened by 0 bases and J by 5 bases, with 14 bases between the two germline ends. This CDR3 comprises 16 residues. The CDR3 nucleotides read TGTGCCAGCAGTTACTCGATCACAGGGCAAAGAAACACCATATATTTT. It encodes CASSYSITGQRNTIYF.